This TCR beta chain emerged from a study of OX40 agonist ivuxolimab in advanced cancers. Study background: Previous treatment with anti-PD-1, anti-PD-L1 or anti-CTLA-4 therapy was allowed; 40% had received some.

CDR3 length: 14 residues. In germline, CDR1 is LNHDA, CDR2 SQIVND (reference sequence). Trimming removed 9 bases at V and 0 bases at J, with 9 bases between. Comments on this clone: Its matching antigen is unknown.

Sequencing was performed with immunoSEQ multiplex PCR; in TCRdb, only in-frame clones are kept and a portion is missing. The table has roughly 110,000 clones, 75% to 95% seen once. Study-level results: No determination was made of the antigen specificity of the expanded peripheral T cells.

This clonotype was sampled from an adult with an advanced solid tumor such as melanoma, head and neck, liver or kidney cancer. The gene calls are TRBV19 and TRBJ1-6, with D maybe TRBD1 (6 bases). Sequences were derived from CD4+ or CD8+ T cells sorted from blood, sampled in a trial of the OX40 agonist ivuxolimab. The CDR3, as DNA: TGTGCCAGCACAGGGAGCTCCTATAATTCACCCCTCCACTTT. This translates into CASTGSSYNSPLHF.